The 12 T cell receptor beta chains listed next were all sequenced from one sample in a study of blood T cell repertoires in COVID-19. Sequencing used immunoSEQ multiplex PCR; TCRdb keeps in-frame clones, though not all of them. Among a few hundred thousand clones listed, 85% to 90% were seen once. Sequencing input: peripheral blood. These receptors originate from a man aged 55 to 69 with acute or convalescent COVID-19.

CDR3 residues: CASSLIPGGNSPLHF. For the CDR3, the DNA is TGTGCCAGCAGCTTAATTCCAGGGGGGAATTCACCCCTCCACTTT. The J gene is TRBJ1-6, the V gene TRBV7-3; the match to TRBD1 covers 7 bases. This CDR3 is 15 amino acids long. From germline, CDR1 is SGHTA and CDR2 FQGTGA. V was pared by 1 base and J by 7 bases, with 4 bases of the junction left unmatched. Complete variable domain (other parts from reference TRBV7-3 and TRBJ1-6): GAGVSQTPSNKVTEKGKYVELRCDPISGHTALYWYRQSLGQGPEFLIYFQGTGAADDSGLPNDRFFAVRPEGSVSTLKIQRTERGDSAVYLCASSLIPGGNSPLHFGNGTRLTVT.

The chain employs TRBV6-5 and TRBJ2-7; the match to TRBD1 covers 9 bases. The trim removed 6 bases at V and 0 bases at J, leaving 6 bases unmatched. The CDR3 runs to 15 residues. CDR1 is MNHEY and CDR2 is SVGAGI in the germline V gene. The DNA of the CDR3 is TGTGCCAGCAGACCGGGACAGGGCATCTCCTACGAGCAGTACTTC. Its protein product is CASRPGQGISYEQYF.

The V and J genes are TRBV24-1 and TRBJ2-1; 10 bases are shared with TRBD1. With 12 bases clipped from V and 4 bases from J, the junction kept 5 bases outside the gene matches. Germline values: CDR1 KGHDR, CDR2 SFDVKD. The CDR3 totals 13 residues. The CDR3 region is CAVGGQGYNEQFF. The CDR3 bases are TGTGCCGTTGGGGGACAGGGGTACAATGAGCAGTTCTTC.

CDR3: CASSLAGFSSSYNEQFF. For the CDR3, the DNA is TGCGCCAGCAGCCTGGCGGGATTTTCCAGCTCCTACAATGAGCAGTTCTTC. The rearrangement joins TRBV5-1 to TRBJ2-1; possible D gene TRBD2, 6 bases. V shed 4 bases and J shed 0 bases, with 17 bases lying between them. Germline V gives CDR1 SGHRS, CDR2 YFSETQ. The CDR3 spans 17 residues.

This clone was seen only once. The rearrangement uses TRBV18 and TRBJ2-5; the match to TRBD2 covers 10 bases. The ends lost 4 bases at V and 2 bases at J; junction bases unmatched: 10. This CDR3 has 17 amino acids. Germline-derived CDR1 and CDR2 are KGHSH and LQKENI. CDR3 bases: TGTGCCAGCTCACATGGGCTAGCGGGGGCGATGCAAGAGACCCAGTACTTC. This codes for CASSHGLAGAMQETQYF. Looking up the rest from reference TRBV18 and TRBJ2-5 gives the full variable domain: NAGVMQNPRHLVRRRGQEARLRCSPMKGHSHVYWYRQLPEEGLKFMVYLQKENIIDESGMPKERFSAEFPKEGPSILRIQQVVRGDSAAYFCASSHGLAGAMQETQYFGPGTRLLVL.

The table lists this clone with a few counts. Germline and junction disagree at one end, which may indicate a read error. The chain carries TRBV7-9 and TRBJ1-2; 8 bases match TRBD1. Germline CDR1 reads SEHNR; CDR2 reads FQNEAQ (reference sequence). The CDR3 length is 9 residues. The chain's CDR3 is CASSQGQVF. The CDR3, as DNA: TGTGCCAGCAGCCAGGGACAGGTATTC.

There are a few counts of this clone. The chain couples TRBV19 to TRBJ1-1, with TRBD1 matching 7 bases. The CDR3 has 15 residues. V lost 3 bases and J lost 0; bases outside the gene matches: 4. The germline CDR1 and CDR2 sequences are LNHDA and SQIVND (reference sequence). CDR3 nucleotides: TGTGCCAGTAGTATTGGGACAGAACTGAACACTGAAGCTTTCTTT. Its protein is CASSIGTELNTEAFF.

CDR3 in DNA: TGCAGCGTTGAAGGTAGCGGGGGGAGAGATACGCAGTATTTT. It is translated as CSVEGSGGRDTQYF. This chain joins TRBV29-1 and TRBJ2-3; 10 bases match TRBD2. The V gene end was trimmed by 1 base and the J gene end by 5 bases; junction bases not matched to a gene: 3. CDR3 length: 14 residues. CDR1 is SQVTM and CDR2 is ANQGSEA in the germline V gene.

The V gene is TRBV27, the J gene TRBJ1-2; 9 bases line up with TRBD1. Trimming took 6 bases from V and 4 from J; bases not matched to a gene: 3. The CDR3 has 13 amino acids. Germline values: CDR1 MNHEY, CDR2 SMNVEV (reference sequence). The DNA of the CDR3 is TGTGCCAGCAGGATGACAGGGGGCTATGGCTACACCTTC. Amino acid sequence: CASRMTGGYGYTF.

The rearrangement links TRBV12-3 or TRBV12-4 to TRBJ2-7, with TRBD2 as a possible D gene (5 bases). The CDR3 length is 13 residues. Trimming took 6 bases from V and 0 from J, leaving 9 bases between them. This CDR3 is CASRPRDSYEQYF. CDR3 bases: TGTGCCAGCAGGCCCCGGGACTCCTACGAGCAGTACTTC.

This chain uses TRBV4-2 with TRBJ2-3; 9 bases are shared with TRBD2. V dropped 0 bases and J dropped 4; count of bases not matched to a gene: 5. Germline V gene lookup returns CDR1 LGHNA and CDR2 YNFKEQ. The CDR3 runs to 16 residues. CDR3 region: CASSQDGPSGADTQYF. In DNA, the CDR3 is TGTGCCAGCAGCCAAGACGGTCCTAGCGGGGCAGATACGCAGTATTTT.

J is TRBJ1-6 and V is TRBV4-3, with 7 bases fitting TRBD1. V shed 4 bases, J shed 0 bases, and the junction held 3 bases outside the gene matches. Germline V gene lookup returns CDR1 LGHNA and CDR2 YSLEER. The CDR3 runs to 16 residues. The CDR3 loop reads CASSRDSSSYNSPLHF. Here the CDR3 DNA reads TGCGCCAGCAGCCGGGACAGTAGCTCCTATAATTCACCCCTCCACTTT.